This record concerns one T cell receptor beta chain sequence. CDR3 length: 16 residues. Germline loops: CDR1 LGHNA, CDR2 YNFKEQ. The V and J ends lost 1 base and 4 bases, in that order; junction bases with no gene match: 7. These data belong to a study of cytomegalovirus exposure and HLA in healthy donors. A multiplex PCR was run with 60 Vbeta primers and 13 Jbeta primers. TCRdb's table, derived via immunoSEQ multiplex PCR, lists solely in-frame clones and lacks some. The table shows some 130,000 clones, with 81% occurring only once. This receptor was taken from a man between 18 and 29 years old in good health and CMV-seronegative. Source material: PBMCs. This chain links TRBV4-2 with TRBJ1-5; the match to TRBD1 covers 7 bases. The CDR3, as DNA: TGTGCCAGCAGCCAAGGGACAGGCGAACCTAATCAGCCCCAGCATTTT. This encodes CASSQGTGEPNQPQHF.